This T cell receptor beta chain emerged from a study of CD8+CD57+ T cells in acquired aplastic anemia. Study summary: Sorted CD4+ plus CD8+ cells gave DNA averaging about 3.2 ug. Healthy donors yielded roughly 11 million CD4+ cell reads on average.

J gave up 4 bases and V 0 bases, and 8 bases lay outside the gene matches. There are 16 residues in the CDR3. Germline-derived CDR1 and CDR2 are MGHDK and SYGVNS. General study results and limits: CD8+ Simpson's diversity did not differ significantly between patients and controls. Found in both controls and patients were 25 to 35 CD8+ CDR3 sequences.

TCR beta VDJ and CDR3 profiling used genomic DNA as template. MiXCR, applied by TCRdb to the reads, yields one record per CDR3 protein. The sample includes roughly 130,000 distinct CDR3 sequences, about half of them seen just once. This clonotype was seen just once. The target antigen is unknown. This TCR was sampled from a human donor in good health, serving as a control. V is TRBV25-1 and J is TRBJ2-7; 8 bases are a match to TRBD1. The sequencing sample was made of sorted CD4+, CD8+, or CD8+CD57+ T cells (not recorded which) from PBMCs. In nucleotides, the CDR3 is TGTGCCAGCAGTGAATATAGGACAGGGTGGAGATACGAGCAGTACTTC. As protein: CASSEYRTGWRYEQYF.